This T cell receptor (beta chain) appears in the sequencing data of a study of CD8 T cells in ankylosing spondylitis. V shed 3 bases, J shed 2 bases, and the junction held 11 bases outside the gene matches. This CDR3 comprises 18 residues. General study findings and limits: Typical of ankylosing spondylitis blood, it appeared, was a TCR beta motif of several highly homologous variants.

The TCR beta libraries were generated through quantitative 5'-RACE incorporating molecular barcodes. Using its own MiXCR run on the 5' RACE reads, TCRdb lists one record per CDR3 protein. This table holds 200,000 to 250,000 distinct CDR3 sequences, 10% found once. This clonotype was picked up many times. What it recognizes is unknown. This TCR was recovered from a male donor with ankylosing spondylitis or in good health (not recorded which). The rearrangement links TRBV12-3 or TRBV12-4 to TRBJ2-1, with 9 bases lining up with TRBD2. Material: blood, either unsorted or a sorted T cell fraction (not recorded which). CDR3 in DNA: TGTGCCAGCAGTTTGAGTACGAGCGGGGGGACCGCCTACAATGAGCAGTTCTTC. Its translation is CASSLSTSGGTAYNEQFF.